The clone carrying this T cell receptor beta chain was observed a few times. Its target is unknown. The record originates from a study of beta chain features in type 1 diabetes. Per the germline V gene, CDR1 is KGHSH and CDR2 is LQKENI. The CDR3 is 16 residues long. With V trimmed by 0 bases and J by 9 bases, 11 bases remained unmatched. The whole isolated RNA underwent reverse transcription, so sequencing captured expressed TCRB transcripts. TCRdb's copy holds only in-frame clones and misses some; the assay was immunoSEQ multiplex PCR. This sample carries roughly 240,000 clones, approximately 25% of them seen once, and the ten largest clones take roughly 0.013%. Via CD45RO/CCR7/CD25/CD127/CD95/CD27, cells of the CD4+ naive, central memory, regulatory and stem cell-like memory subsets were sorted. Notes on the study in general: Diminished insertions and augmented deletions at VDJ junctions characterized type 1 diabetes patients. Shortening of TCRB CDR3s, moderate but significant, appeared in all four CD4+ subsets of Type 1 diabetes patients.

The chain combines TRBV18 with TRBJ2-1, with TRBD2 identical over 7 bases. This clonotype originated in a young woman with type 1 diabetes. The specimen sequenced was naive CD4+ T cells from blood. The CDR3, as DNA: TGTGCCAGCTCACCACCAGGCGGGAGCCGCCCTGGTGAGCAGTTCTTC. The encoded protein is CASSPPGGSRPGEQFF.